This TCR beta chain was identified in a study of response to subunit inactivated influenza vaccine. TCRdb re-derived calls from the RT-PCR reads in MiXCR, one entry per CDR3 protein. Of around 520,000 distinct CDR3 sequences detected, about 10% appear once; the ten largest clones hold 10%. Study conclusions and caveats: Every seasonal influenza vaccination brings in few new T cells, the authors suggested.

The germline V gene encodes CDR1 DFQATT and CDR2 SNEGSKA (reference sequence). Trimming stripped 3 bases from V and 9 bases from J, with 9 bases between. CDR3 length: 11 residues. This clonotype turned up a few times. The antigen remains undetermined. The chain employs TRBV20-1 and TRBJ2-1, with D possibly matching TRBD1 (6 bases). The starting material was PBMCs from blood, obtained on the day of vaccination. The receptor was derived from a man aged 50-60 years who received an inactivated influenza vaccine. The CDR3 here is CSASGGREQFF. CDR3 sequence (DNA): TGCAGTGCTAGTGGGGGCCGTGAGCAGTTCTTC.